This T cell receptor beta chain was sequenced during a study of shared clonotypes between healthy human individuals. About the study: Samples came from a couple of female and a few male donors aged 18 to 49. Study conclusions and caveats: Naive subsets generally exceeded memory subsets in estimated richness. Sequencing depth was expected to affect clonotype sharing among donors.

The V and J ends lost 5 bases and 3 bases, in that order; junction bases with no gene match: 9. Germline V gene lookup returns CDR1 LNHDA and CDR2 SQIVND (reference sequence). The CDR3 has 16 residues. A note on this clone: Its antigen is still unknown.

Per the original methods: Junction-only sequences without quality scores were provided by ImmunoSEQ, so filtering was different. The method was immunoSEQ multiplex PCR; TCRdb's version includes in-frame clones alone and lacks a portion of them. Clonal size and the V and J genes are those of that table, whereas D and trimming came from the DNA. In the table there are roughly 2.6 million clones, around nine tenths of which are singletons. The source of this sequence is a man younger than 35 in good health. Material: naive CD4+ T cells sorted from blood. Subset of the sample: CD45RA+ positively selected. This chain connects TRBV19 to TRBJ2-7; 11 bases map to TRBD2. CDR3 nucleotides: TGTGCCAGTAGTCTTACGACTAGCGGGATTTTCTACGAGCAGTACTTC. This gives the protein CASSLTTSGIFYEQYF.